A selection of T cell receptor beta chains follows, all from one sample in a study of T cells in Graves' hyperthyroidism and ophthalmopathy. MiXCR was run by TCRdb on the multiplex PCR reads, yielding one entry per CDR3 protein. The sample yields over 450,000 distinct CDR3 sequences, 14% seen once. The sample was blood. These receptors were obtained from a woman under 30 with Graves' hyperthyroidism. The CDR3 runs from the conserved cysteine through the conserved F or W. D genes are given only for firm matches. Some rows have no size entry. The others give once, few or many, or a class for an expanded clone.

length,D,V,J,size,DNA,CDR3
14,.,TRBV14,TRBJ1-4,.,TGTGCCAGCAACCGGGGGGGCAGGGATGAAAAACTGTTTTTT,CASNRGGRDEKLFF
16,TRBD1,TRBV25-1,TRBJ1-6,many,TGTGCCAGCAGTGCGGCTGAGACAGGGGAAAATTCACCCCTCCACTTT,CASSAAETGENSPLHF
13,.,TRBV12-3/TRBV12-4,TRBJ1-5,many,TGTGCCAGCAGTTTATTCATGGGGCCGCCCCAGCATTTT,CASSLFMGPPQHF
14,.,TRBV2,TRBJ1-2,many,TGTGCCAGCAGCCCTCTCCTGGGTTCGGATGGCTACACCTTC,CASSPLLGSDGYTF
13,TRBD1,TRBV2,TRBJ1-1,once,TGTGCCAGCCTCAGGGGGCAGGGCACTGAAGCTTTCTTT,CASLRGQGTEAFF
13,TRBD2,TRBV12-3/TRBV12-4,TRBJ2-7,many,TGTGCCAGCAGTCCTAGCGGATCCTACGAGCAGTACTTC,CASSPSGSYEQYF
13,.,TRBV11-2,TRBJ2-7,.,TGTGCCAGCAGCGAGGGGTATTCCTACGAGCAGTACTTC,CASSEGYSYEQYF
14,.,TRBV10-2,TRBJ2-3,.,TGCGCCAGTCGTAACGGGGGCCCCACAGATACGCAGTATTTT,CASRNGGPTDTQYF
16,TRBD1,TRBV20-1,TRBJ2-1,many,TGCAGTGCTACCCCCGGGACAGGGGGCTCCTACAATGAGCAGTTCTTC,CSATPGTGGSYNEQFF
11,.,TRBV30,TRBJ1-2,many,TGTGCCTGGAGTGCGTTAAGGGGCTACACCTTC,CAWSALRGYTF
16,TRBD2,TRBV24-1,TRBJ2-3,many,TGTGCCACCAGTGATTTCACTAGCGGACACACAGATACGCAGTATTTT,CATSDFTSGHTDTQYF
17,.,TRBV12-5,TRBJ1-5,.,TGTGCTAGTGGTTTTCTATGGGGGGGTCTCATTCTTCAGCCCCAGCATTTT,CASGFLWGGLILQPQHF
13,TRBD1,TRBV9,TRBJ2-5,many,TGTGCCAGCAGCGTCACAGGGGCCGGGACCCAGTACTTC,CASSVTGAGTQYF
16,.,TRBV7-9,TRBJ2-2,many,TGTGCCAGCAGCTTAACAGGGACCTTCAACACCGGGGAGCTGTTTTTT,CASSLTGTFNTGELFF
15,.,TRBV6-6,TRBJ1-3,.,TGTGCCAGCAGTTACTCGTGGTCCTCTGGAAACACCATATATTTT,CASSYSWSSGNTIYF
17,.,TRBV5-1,TRBJ2-4,.,TGCGCCAGCAGCTTTTCCGGGACAAATGGAGCCAAAAACATTCAGTACTTC,CASSFSGTNGAKNIQYF
15,.,TRBV7-9,TRBJ1-2,.,TGTGCCAGCAGCTTAGGGGTGGCAGGGAACTATGGCTACACCTTC,CASSLGVAGNYGYTF
14,TRBD2,TRBV6-1,TRBJ2-5,.,TGTGCCAGCACCTTAGCGGGAGTGCGTGAGACCCAGTACTTC,CASTLAGVRETQYF
11,.,TRBV20-1,TRBJ1-5,.,TGCAGTGCTAGAACCCAGTGGCCCCAGCATTTT,CSARTQWPQHF
13,TRBD1,TRBV6-1,TRBJ1-5,few,TGTGCCAGCCAGACAGGGGGCTTTCAGCCCCAGCATTTT,CASQTGGFQPQHF
14,TRBD1,TRBV2,TRBJ2-7,many,TGTGCCAGCACTCCCCGGGACAGGGGCGACGAGCAGTACTTC,CASTPRDRGDEQYF
14,TRBD2,TRBV2,TRBJ2-1,.,TGTGCCAGCGAGGGTTCTAGCGGGAGGGTCGAGCAGTTCTTC,CASEGSSGRVEQFF
17,.,TRBV4-1,TRBJ2-1,.,TGCGCCAGCAGCCAAGCCTACCCAGCCGGGGCCTACAATGAGCAGTTCTTC,CASSQAYPAGAYNEQFF
14,.,TRBV7-3,TRBJ2-3,many,TGTGCCAGCAGCCTGGGTTACGGAGGGGATACGCAGTATTTT,CASSLGYGGDTQYF
16,.,TRBV5-1,TRBJ2-1,.,TGCGCCAGCAGCTTGATCGAGGGGAGCTCCTACAATGAGCAGTTCTTC,CASSLIEGSSYNEQFF
13,.,TRBV9,TRBJ2-1,.,TGTGCCAGCAACTTAGACGACTACAATGAGCAGTTCTTC,CASNLDDYNEQFF
15,.,TRBV20-1,TRBJ2-5,many,TGCAGTGCTAGAGATTTTCTAAAGGGAGGAGAGACCCAGTACTTC,CSARDFLKGGETQYF
18,.,TRBV3-1,TRBJ1-5,.,TGTGCCAGCAGCCCTACAGGGTACAGCGACGATAGCAATCAGCCCCAGCATTTT,CASSPTGYSDDSNQPQHF
16,.,TRBV11-2,TRBJ1-1,few,TGTGCCAGCAGCTTGGCGGGCTATATAGGAAACACTGAAGCTTTCTTT,CASSLAGYIGNTEAFF
15,.,TRBV6-5,TRBJ2-7,.,TGTGCCAGCAGTTACAGGTTGGACTGGTACTACGAGCAGTACTTC,CASSYRLDWYYEQYF
11,.,TRBV30,TRBJ2-3,.,TGTGCCTGGAAAATTGGAGATACGCAGTATTTT,CAWKIGDTQYF
18,.,TRBV5-8,TRBJ2-7,few,TGTGCCAGCAGCTTGGCCTTCGGCGGAGGGACCCTTTCCTACGAGCAGTACTTC,CASSLAFGGGTLSYEQYF
17,TRBD1,TRBV7-7,TRBJ2-5,many,TGTGCTAGCAGCTTAGCTGGCCCCGGACAGGGGGGAGAGACCCAGTACTTC,CASSLAGPGQGGETQYF
14,TRBD1,TRBV20-1,TRBJ2-7,.,TGCAGTGCTAGAGAGGGGACAGGGCCCTACGAGCAGTACTTC,CSAREGTGPYEQYF
14,.,TRBV5-1,TRBJ1-4,few,TGCGCCAGCAGCACCGGGACCCGGCGAGAAAAACTGTTTTTT,CASSTGTRREKLFF
16,TRBD1,TRBV29-1,TRBJ1-2,few,TGCAGCGTTGAAGCCAGGACAGGCAGTCCGCTCTATGGCTACACCTTC,CSVEARTGSPLYGYTF
16,.,TRBV12-3/TRBV12-4,TRBJ1-5,many,TGTGCCAGCAGTTTGAGCGGACAGTGGCTGGTTCAGCCCCAGCATTTT,CASSLSGQWLVQPQHF